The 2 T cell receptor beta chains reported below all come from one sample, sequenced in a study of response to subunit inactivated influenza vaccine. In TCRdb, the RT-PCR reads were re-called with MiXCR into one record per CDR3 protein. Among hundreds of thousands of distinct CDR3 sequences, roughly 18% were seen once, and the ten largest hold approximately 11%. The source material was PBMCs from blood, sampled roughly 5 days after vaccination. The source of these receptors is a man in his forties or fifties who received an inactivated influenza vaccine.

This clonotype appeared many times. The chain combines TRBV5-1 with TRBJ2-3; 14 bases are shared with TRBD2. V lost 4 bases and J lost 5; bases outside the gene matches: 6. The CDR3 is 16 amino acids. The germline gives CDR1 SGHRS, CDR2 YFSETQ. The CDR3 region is CASSQTSGRALDTQYF. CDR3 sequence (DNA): TGCGCCAGCAGCCAGACTAGCGGGAGGGCCTTAGATACGCAGTATTTT. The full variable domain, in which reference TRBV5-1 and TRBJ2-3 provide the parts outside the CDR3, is KAGVTQTPRYLIKTRGQQVTLSCSPISGHRSVSWYQQTPGQGLQFLFEYFSETQRNKGNFPGRFSGRQFSNSRSEMNVSTLELGDSALYLCASSQTSGRALDTQYFGPGTRLTVL.

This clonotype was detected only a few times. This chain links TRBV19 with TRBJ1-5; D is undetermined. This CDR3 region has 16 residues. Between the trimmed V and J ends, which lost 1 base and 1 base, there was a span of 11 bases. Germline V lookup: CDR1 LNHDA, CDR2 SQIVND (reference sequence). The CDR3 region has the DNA TGTGCCAGTAGTATAGGATCGGGGTGGAGCAATCAGCCCCAGCATTTT. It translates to CASSIGSGWSNQPQHF. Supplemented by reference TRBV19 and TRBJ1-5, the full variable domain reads DGGITQSPKYLFRKEGQNVTLSCEQNLNHDAMYWYRQDPGQGLRLIYYSQIVNDFQKGDIAEGYSVSREKKESFPLTVTSAQKNPTAFYLCASSIGSGWSNQPQHFGDGTRLSIL.